These 12 T cell receptor beta chains originate from one sample sequenced in a study of blood T cells in healthy people across ages. A sample-barcoded 5' primer and a J-beta primer mix were used in a second PCR of roughly 7 to 11 cycles. From the 5' RACE reads, TCRdb called clonotypes with MiXCR, one entry per CDR3 protein. The repertoire holds fewer than 1 million distinct CDR3 sequences, with under 45% as singletons. The sequenced sample consisted of blood. The origin of the receptors is a man aged 55-75 years in good health.

The chain carries TRBV7-2 and TRBJ2-3; perhaps TRBD2 as D (5 bases). Trimming left V 5 bases short and J 3 bases short, with 12 bases between. The CDR3 contains 14 residues. Germline CDR1 is SGHTA and CDR2 is FQGNSA. CDR3 protein: CASSPRTATDTQYF. For the CDR3, the DNA is TGTGCCAGCAGCCCGAGGACTGCAACAGATACGCAGTATTTT.

The chain recombines TRBV20-1 with TRBJ2-1; a weak D match, TRBD2 (5 bases). V was clipped by 4 bases and J by 9 bases, with 13 bases between them. The CDR3 runs to 12 residues. CDR1 DFQATT and CDR2 SNEGSKA come from the germline V gene (reference sequence). The CDR3 DNA reads TGCAGTGCTACGAGGGCCTCTAGTGAGCAGTTCTTC. It translates to CSATRASSEQFF.

CDR3: CSARGGDAQYF. CDR3 in DNA: TGCAGTGCTAGAGGGGGGGATGCGCAGTATTTT. This rearrangement joins TRBV20-1 to TRBJ2-3; D perhaps matches TRBD2 (6 bases). V lost 1 base, J lost 10 bases, and 9 bases lay in between. The length of the CDR3 is 11 residues. Germline CDR1 and CDR2: DFQATT and SNEGSKA (reference sequence).

This sequence joins TRBV27 and TRBJ2-5; 13 nucleotides line up with TRBD2. Trimming at V came to 11 bases and at J to 2 bases, leaving 8 bases not matched to a gene. The CDR3 has 15 amino acids. Per the germline V gene, CDR1 is MNHEY and CDR2 is SMNVEV (reference sequence). The CDR3 region has the DNA TGTGCCGGCACCCGACTAGCGGGGGGACAAGAGACCCAGTACTTC. It yields the protein CAGTRLAGGQETQYF.

This CDR3 is CASSQDRGRYYNEQFF. The CDR3 bases are TGCGCCAGCAGCCAAGACCGGGGGAGGTACTACAATGAGCAGTTCTTC. V gene TRBV4-3 combines with J gene TRBJ2-1; D is possibly TRBD2 (6 bases). The CDR3 runs to 16 residues. With 0 bases removed from V and 3 bases from J, the gap between germline ends came to 12 bases. Germline-derived CDR1 and CDR2 are LGHNA and YSLEER.

CDR3 region: CASSFTNPTNEKLFF. The CDR3 DNA reads TGTGCCAGCAGTTTCACCAATCCAACTAATGAAAAACTGTTTTTT. This chain links TRBV12-3 or TRBV12-4 with TRBJ1-4, with D hard to call. CDR3 length: 15 residues. With 3 bases removed from V and 0 bases from J, the gap between germline ends came to 8 bases.

V usage is TRBV7-2 and J usage is TRBJ1-1; possible D gene TRBD1, 5 bases. V shed 5 bases and J shed 5 bases, with 21 bases lying between them. The CDR3 is made up of 16 amino acids. Germline CDR1 reads SGHTA; CDR2 reads FQGNSA. The CDR3: CASSLSIQGTGTEAFF. The CDR3 bases are TGTGCCAGCAGCCTCAGCATCCAGGGTACCGGAACTGAAGCTTTCTTT.

The chain recombines TRBV25-1 with TRBJ2-7; the D is unclear. CDR1 MGHDK and CDR2 SYGVNS come from the germline V gene. The length of the CDR3 is 13 residues. The germline V and J ends were trimmed by 6 bases and 4 bases, with 13 bases remaining between them. The CDR3 region is CASSENSAYEQYF. The DNA of the CDR3 is TGTGCCAGCAGCGAGAACTCGGCTTACGAGCAGTACTTC.

V usage is TRBV20-1 and J usage is TRBJ1-2; D unclear. Trimming stripped 0 bases from V and 3 bases from J, with 11 bases between. Germline V gives CDR1 DFQATT, CDR2 SNEGSKA (reference sequence). The CDR3 length is 14 residues. In DNA, the CDR3 is TGCAGTGCTAGAGAGGAGGGATGGGACTATGGCTACACCTTC. Its protein is CSAREEGWDYGYTF.

This clonotype was seen repeatedly, ten times or more. The chain is built from TRBV20-1 and TRBJ2-1; 13 nucleotides line up with TRBD2. Looked up from germline, CDR1 is DFQATT and CDR2 is SNEGSKA (reference sequence). Losses at the gene ends were 3 bases for V and 6 bases for J; bases not matched to a gene: 5. The CDR3 has 15 amino acids. The CDR3 protein is CSAREGLAGVNEQFF. The CDR3 coding sequence is TGCAGTGCTAGGGAAGGACTAGCGGGGGTCAATGAGCAGTTCTTC.

The chain employs TRBV11-2 and TRBJ2-1; D unclear. The germline V and J ends were trimmed by 5 bases and 6 bases, with 14 bases remaining between them. The germline V gene encodes CDR1 SGHAT and CDR2 FQNNGV. The CDR3 consists of 14 residues. Here the CDR3 DNA reads TGTGCCAGCAGCCCCGTCTTAGGCAGCAATGAGCAGTTCTTC. Amino acids: CASSPVLGSNEQFF. Filled out from reference TRBV11-2 and TRBJ2-1, the complete variable domain reads EAGVAQSPRYKIIEKRQSVAFWCNPISGHATLYWYQQILGQGPKLLIQFQNNGVVDDSQLPKDRFSAERLKGVDSTLKIQPAKLEDSAVYLCASSPVLGSNEQFFGPGTRLTVL.

The chain employs TRBV3-1 and TRBJ1-1; D is unresolved. The CDR3 is made up of 13 amino acids. Trimming removed 2 bases at V and 5 bases at J, with 9 bases between. Germline V lookup: CDR1 LGHDT, CDR2 YNNKEL (reference sequence). The CDR3 nucleotides read TGTGCCAGCAGCCAAACCGACGGAACTGAAGCTTTCTTT. As protein: CASSQTDGTEAFF.